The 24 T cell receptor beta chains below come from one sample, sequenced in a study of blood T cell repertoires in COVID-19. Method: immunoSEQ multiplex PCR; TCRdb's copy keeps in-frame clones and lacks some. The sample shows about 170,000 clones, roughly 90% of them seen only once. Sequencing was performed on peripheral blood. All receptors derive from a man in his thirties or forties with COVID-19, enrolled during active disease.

The CDR3 DNA is TGTGCCAGCAGTTACACATGGGCTCCCGAGAGCACTGAAGCTTTCTTT. Protein: CASSYTWAPESTEAFF. The rearrangement joins TRBV6-5 to TRBJ1-1, with D unresolved. V was shortened by 2 bases and J by 4 bases, with 17 bases between the two germline ends. CDR1 is MNHEY and CDR2 is SVGAGI in the germline V gene. The CDR3 runs 16 residues.

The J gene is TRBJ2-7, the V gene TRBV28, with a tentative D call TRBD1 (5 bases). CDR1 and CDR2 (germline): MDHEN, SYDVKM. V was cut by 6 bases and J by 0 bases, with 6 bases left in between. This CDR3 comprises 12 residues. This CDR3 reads CASRGLSYEQYF. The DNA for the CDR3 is TGTGCCAGCAGGGGGCTCTCCTACGAGCAGTACTTC.

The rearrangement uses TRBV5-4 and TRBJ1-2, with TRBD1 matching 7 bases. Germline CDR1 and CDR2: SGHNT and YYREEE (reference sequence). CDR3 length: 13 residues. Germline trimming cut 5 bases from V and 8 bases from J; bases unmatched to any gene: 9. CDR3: CASSLNRGFGYTF. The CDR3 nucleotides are TGTGCCAGCAGTCTCAACAGGGGCTTCGGCTACACCTTC.

The CDR3: CASTTGTGYSYGYTF. The CDR3 DNA is TGTGCCAGTACAACCGGGACAGGGTATAGCTATGGCTACACCTTC. V and J are TRBV19 and TRBJ1-2; 9 bases line up with TRBD1. CDR3 length: 15 amino acids. After removal of 7 bases from V and 4 bases from J, the junction contained 10 bases not matched to a gene. Germline lookup yields CDR1 LNHDA and CDR2 SQIVND (reference sequence). Together with reference TRBV19 and TRBJ1-2, the CDR3 gives the full variable domain: DGGITQSPKYLFRKEGQNVTLSCEQNLNHDAMYWYRQDPGQGLRLIYYSQIVNDFQKGDIAEGYSVSREKKESFPLTVTSAQKNPTAFYLCASTTGTGYSYGYTFGSGTRLTVV.

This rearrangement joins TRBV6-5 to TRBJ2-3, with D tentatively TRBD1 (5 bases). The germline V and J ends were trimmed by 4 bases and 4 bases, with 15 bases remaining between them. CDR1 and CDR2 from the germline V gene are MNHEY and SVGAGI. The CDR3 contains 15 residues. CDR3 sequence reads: CASSLGRATADTQYF. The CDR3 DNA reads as TGTGCCAGCAGTTTGGGCAGGGCAACAGCAGATACGCAGTATTTT.

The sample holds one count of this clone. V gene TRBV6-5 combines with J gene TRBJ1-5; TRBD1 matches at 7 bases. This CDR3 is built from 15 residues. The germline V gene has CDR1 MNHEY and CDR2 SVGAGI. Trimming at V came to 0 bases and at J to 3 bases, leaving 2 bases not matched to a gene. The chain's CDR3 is CASSYSTGLNQPQHF. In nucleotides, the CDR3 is TGTGCCAGCAGTTACTCGACAGGGCTCAATCAGCCCCAGCATTTT.

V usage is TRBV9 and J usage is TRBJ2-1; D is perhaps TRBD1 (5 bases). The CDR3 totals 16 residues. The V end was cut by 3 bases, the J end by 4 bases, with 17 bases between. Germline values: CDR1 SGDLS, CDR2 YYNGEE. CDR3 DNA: TGTGCCAGCAGCGGACTCACAGGTGCAAATTACAATGAGCAGTTCTTC. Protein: CASSGLTGANYNEQFF.

CDR3 loop: CASSLYGTGTGELFF. CDR3 bases: TGTGCCAGCAGCTTATACGGGACAGGCACCGGGGAGCTGTTTTTT. V is TRBV7-6 and J is TRBJ2-2; 8 nucleotides agree with TRBD1. The V and J ends lost 2 bases and 4 bases, in that order; junction bases with no gene match: 3. Germline V gene sequence: CDR1 SGHVS, CDR2 FNYEAQ. This CDR3 comprises 15 residues.

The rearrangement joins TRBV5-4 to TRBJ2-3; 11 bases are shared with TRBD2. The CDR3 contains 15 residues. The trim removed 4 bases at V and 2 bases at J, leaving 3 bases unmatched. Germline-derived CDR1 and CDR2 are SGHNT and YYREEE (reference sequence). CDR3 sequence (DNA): TGTGCCAGCAGCACGACTAGCGGGGACACAGATACGCAGTATTTT. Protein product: CASSTTSGDTDTQYF.

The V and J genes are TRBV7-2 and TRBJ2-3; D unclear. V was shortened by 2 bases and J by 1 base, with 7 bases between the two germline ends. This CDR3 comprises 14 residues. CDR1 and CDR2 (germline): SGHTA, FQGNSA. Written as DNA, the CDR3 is TGTGCCAGCAGCTTATCCTCCGGCACAGATACGCAGTATTTT. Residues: CASSLSSGTDTQYF.

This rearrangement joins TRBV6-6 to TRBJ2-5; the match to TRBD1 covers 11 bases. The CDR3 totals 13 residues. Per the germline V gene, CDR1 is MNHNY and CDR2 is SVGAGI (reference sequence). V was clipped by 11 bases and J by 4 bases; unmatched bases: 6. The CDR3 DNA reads TGTGCCGGGACAGGGGGGATAGGAGAGACCCAGTACTTC. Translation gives CAGTGGIGETQYF.

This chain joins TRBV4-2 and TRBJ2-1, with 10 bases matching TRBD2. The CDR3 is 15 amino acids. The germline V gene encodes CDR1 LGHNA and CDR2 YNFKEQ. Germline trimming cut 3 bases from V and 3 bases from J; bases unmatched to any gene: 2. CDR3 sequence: CASSHGLAVYNEQFF. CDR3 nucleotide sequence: TGTGCCAGCAGCCACGGACTAGCGGTCTACAATGAGCAGTTCTTC.

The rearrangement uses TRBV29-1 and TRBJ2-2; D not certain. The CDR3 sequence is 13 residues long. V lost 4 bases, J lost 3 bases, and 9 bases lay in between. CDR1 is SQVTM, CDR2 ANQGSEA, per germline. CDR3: CSVVSADTGELFF. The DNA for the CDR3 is TGCAGCGTTGTGAGCGCGGACACCGGGGAGCTGTTTTTT.

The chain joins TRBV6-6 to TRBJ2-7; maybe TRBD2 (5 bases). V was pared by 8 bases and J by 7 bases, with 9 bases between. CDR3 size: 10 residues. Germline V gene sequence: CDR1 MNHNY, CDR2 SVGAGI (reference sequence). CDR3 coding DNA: TGTGCCAGCGGGCCGGGAGAGCAGTACTTC. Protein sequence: CASGPGEQYF.

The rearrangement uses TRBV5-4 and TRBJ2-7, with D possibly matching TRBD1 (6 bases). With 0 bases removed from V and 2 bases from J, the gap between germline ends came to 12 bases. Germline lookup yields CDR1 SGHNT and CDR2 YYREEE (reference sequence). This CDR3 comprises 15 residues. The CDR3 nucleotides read TGTGCCAGCAGCTTGGAGGTCGGGACAACCTACGAGCAGTACTTC. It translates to CASSLEVGTTYEQYF.

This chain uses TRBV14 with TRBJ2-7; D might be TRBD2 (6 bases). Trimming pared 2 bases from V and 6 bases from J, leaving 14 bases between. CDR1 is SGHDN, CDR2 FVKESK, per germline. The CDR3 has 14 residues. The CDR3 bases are TGTGCCAGCAGCCAAAGGCAGGGAGGAGGCGAGCAGTACTTC. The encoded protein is CASSQRQGGGEQYF.

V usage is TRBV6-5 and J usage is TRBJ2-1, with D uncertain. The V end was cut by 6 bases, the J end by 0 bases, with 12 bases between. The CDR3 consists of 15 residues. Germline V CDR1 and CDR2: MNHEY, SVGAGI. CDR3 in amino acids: CASRPETDSYNEQFF. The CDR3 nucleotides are TGTGCCAGCAGGCCCGAAACAGACTCCTACAATGAGCAGTTCTTC.

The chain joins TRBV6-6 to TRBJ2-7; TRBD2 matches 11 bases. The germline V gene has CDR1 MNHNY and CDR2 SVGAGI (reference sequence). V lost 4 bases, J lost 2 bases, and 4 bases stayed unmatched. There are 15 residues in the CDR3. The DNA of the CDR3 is TGTGCCAGCAGTTGGGTAGCGGGGGGGGCCTACGAGCAGTACTTC. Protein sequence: CASSWVAGGAYEQYF.

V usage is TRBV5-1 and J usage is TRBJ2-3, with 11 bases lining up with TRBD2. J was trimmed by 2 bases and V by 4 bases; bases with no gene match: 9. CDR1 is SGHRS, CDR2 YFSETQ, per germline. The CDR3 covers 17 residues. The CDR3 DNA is TGCGCCAGCAGCGCCACCCTAGCGGGGGGACCCACAGATACGCAGTATTTT. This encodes CASSATLAGGPTDTQYF. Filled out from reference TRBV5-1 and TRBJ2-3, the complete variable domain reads KAGVTQTPRYLIKTRGQQVTLSCSPISGHRSVSWYQQTPGQGLQFLFEYFSETQRNKGNFPGRFSGRQFSNSRSEMNVSTLELGDSALYLCASSATLAGGPTDTQYFGPGTRLTVL.

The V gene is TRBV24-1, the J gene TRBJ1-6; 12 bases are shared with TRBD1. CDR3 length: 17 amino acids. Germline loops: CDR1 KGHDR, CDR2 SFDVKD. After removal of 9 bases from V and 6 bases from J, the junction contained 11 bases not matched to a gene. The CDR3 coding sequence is TGTGCCACCCCTGGGCCGGGACAGGGGGCTGGTAATTCACCCCTCCACTTT. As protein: CATPGPGQGAGNSPLHF.

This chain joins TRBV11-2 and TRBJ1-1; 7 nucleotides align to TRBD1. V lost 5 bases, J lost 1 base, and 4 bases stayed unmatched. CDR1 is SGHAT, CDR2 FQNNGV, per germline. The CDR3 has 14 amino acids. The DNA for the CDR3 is TGTGCCAGCAGCGAAGGACAGGCGAACACTGAAGCTTTCTTT. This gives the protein CASSEGQANTEAFF.

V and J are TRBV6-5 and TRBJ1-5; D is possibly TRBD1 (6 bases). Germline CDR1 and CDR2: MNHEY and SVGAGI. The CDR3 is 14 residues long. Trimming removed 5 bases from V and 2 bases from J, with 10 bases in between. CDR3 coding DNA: TGTGCCAGCAGTCATAGACAGGGCAATCAGCCCCAGCATTTT. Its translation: CASSHRQGNQPQHF.

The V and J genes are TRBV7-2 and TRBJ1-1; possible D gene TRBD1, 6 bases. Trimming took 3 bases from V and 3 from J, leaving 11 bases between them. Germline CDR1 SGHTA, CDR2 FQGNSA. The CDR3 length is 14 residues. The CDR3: CASSFQTGHTEAFF. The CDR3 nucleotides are TGTGCCAGCAGCTTCCAGACAGGTCACACTGAAGCTTTCTTT.

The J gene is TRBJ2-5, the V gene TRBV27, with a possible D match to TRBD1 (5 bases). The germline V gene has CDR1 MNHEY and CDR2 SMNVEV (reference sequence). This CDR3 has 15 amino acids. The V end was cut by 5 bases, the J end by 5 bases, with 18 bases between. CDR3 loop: CASSPEPGFSETQYF. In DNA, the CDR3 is TGTGCCAGCAGTCCCGAACCAGGGTTTTCGGAGACCCAGTACTTC.